The next 21 T cell receptor beta chains were all read from a single sample in a study of blood T cell repertoires in COVID-19. Clones were sequenced by immunoSEQ multiplex PCR, and TCRdb holds only the in-frame ones, with some missing. The data contain about 160,000 clones, roughly 88% of them singletons. Sequencing was done on a sample of peripheral blood. The source is a man aged 55 to 70 who had recovered from COVID-19.

This chain uses TRBV6-5 with TRBJ2-5, with TRBD1 matching over 8 bases. Germline V lookup: CDR1 MNHEY, CDR2 SVGAGI. Trimming at V came to 4 bases and at J to 3 bases, leaving 10 bases not matched to a gene. The CDR3 extends over 16 amino acids. Here the CDR3 reads CASSLHGTGLKETQYF. CDR3 in DNA: TGTGCCAGCAGTTTACACGGGACAGGTCTAAAAGAGACCCAGTACTTC.

The rearrangement links TRBV18 to TRBJ2-3; 11 bases fit TRBD2. CDR1 and CDR2 from the germline V gene are KGHSH and LQKENI. This CDR3 has 17 amino acids. Trimming at V came to 0 bases and at J to 2 bases, leaving 4 bases not matched to a gene. Here the CDR3 DNA reads TGTGCCAGCTCACCACCGGCTAGCGGGGGGCCCACAGATACGCAGTATTTT. This translates into CASSPPASGGPTDTQYF.

The chain links TRBV3-1 (or the pseudogene TRBV3-2) to TRBJ2-3; D is ambiguous. The CDR3 runs to 11 residues. Trimming removed 4 bases from V and 5 bases from J, with 4 bases in between. The germline V gene has CDR1 LGHDT and CDR2 YNNKEL (reference sequence). CDR3 amino acids: CASSLIDTQYF. CDR3 coding DNA: TGTGCCAGCAGCCTAATAGATACGCAGTATTTT.

The chain couples TRBV10-3 to TRBJ2-1; 9 positions agree with TRBD2. CDR3 length: 18 amino acids. Germline V gene sequence: CDR1 ENHRY, CDR2 SYGVKD. The V gene end was trimmed by 6 bases and the J gene end by 0 bases; junction bases not matched to a gene: 12. CDR3 in DNA: TGTGCCATCAGCCGAGCGGGTAGCGGGGGTAGCTCCTACAATGAGCAGTTCTTC. Amino acid sequence: CAISRAGSGGSSYNEQFF.

The chain carries TRBV19 and TRBJ1-3, with D possibly being TRBD1 (5 bases). Germline CDR1 and CDR2: LNHDA and SQIVND (reference sequence). The CDR3 contains 14 residues. Trimming stripped 11 bases from V and 0 bases from J, with 14 bases between. This chain's CDR3 is CAARQTSSGNTIYF. In nucleotides, the CDR3 is TGTGCCGCACGACAGACTAGCTCTGGAAACACCATATATTTT.

This clone appeared once. The V call is TRBV2, the J call TRBJ2-1; 9 bases are shared with TRBD2. With 4 bases clipped from V and 2 bases from J, the junction kept 3 bases outside the gene matches. This CDR3 comprises 15 residues. Germline V gene lookup returns CDR1 SNHLY and CDR2 FYNNEI. The CDR3 nucleotides read TGTGCCAGCAGTGCCGAGCGGGGGGCCTACAATGAGCAGTTCTTC. Translating gives CASSAERGAYNEQFF. Filled out from reference TRBV2 and TRBJ2-1, the complete variable domain reads EPEVTQTPSHQVTQMGQEVILRCVPISNHLYFYWYRQILGQKVEFLVSFYNNEISEKSEIFDDQFSVERPDGSNFTLKIRSTKLEDSAMYFCASSAERGAYNEQFFGPGTRLTVL.

The gene calls are TRBV3-1 (or the pseudogene TRBV3-2) and TRBJ2-3; perhaps TRBD1 as D (6 bases). Germline V lookup: CDR1 LGHDT, CDR2 YNNKEL (reference sequence). V was pared by 5 bases and J by 0 bases, with 12 bases between. This CDR3 is built from 15 residues. The CDR3: CASSSQGISTDTQYF. The CDR3 region has the DNA TGTGCCAGCAGCTCCCAGGGGATAAGCACAGATACGCAGTATTTT.

This clone showed up just a few times. The chain couples TRBV5-1 to TRBJ1-2; possible D gene TRBD1, 6 bases. Germline V CDR1 and CDR2: SGHRS, YFSETQ. With 0 bases removed from V and 11 bases from J, the gap between germline ends came to 20 bases. There are 15 residues in the CDR3. The CDR3 spells CASSLVQGTVGLYTF. The CDR3 DNA follows: TGCGCCAGCAGCTTGGTCCAGGGGACGGTCGGATTGTACACCTTC.

The chain has TRBV7-2 and TRBJ2-3; 12 nucleotides match TRBD2. The ends lost 4 bases at V and 9 bases at J; junction bases unmatched: 14. Germline CDR1 reads SGHTA; CDR2 reads FQGNSA. This CDR3 comprises 17 residues. CDR3 nucleotides: TGTGCCAGCAGCTCCTCTAGCGGGGGGGCCTTGTCGTGGACGCAGTATTTT. Translated: CASSSSSGGALSWTQYF.

The V gene is TRBV2, the J gene TRBJ1-5, with 11 bases identical to TRBD1. CDR1 and CDR2 from the germline V gene are SNHLY and FYNNEI. The CDR3 contains 15 residues. The junction had 8 bases not matched to a gene; V was cut back by 8 bases and J by 5 bases. CDR3 loop: CASLRDRGNHQPQHF. In DNA, the CDR3 is TGTGCCAGCCTACGGGACAGGGGGAACCATCAGCCCCAGCATTTT.

The J gene is TRBJ2-1, the V gene TRBV7-6, with 13 bases lining up with TRBD2. The V gene end was trimmed by 5 bases and the J gene end by 9 bases; junction bases not matched to a gene: 13. The germline V gene has CDR1 SGHVS and CDR2 FNYEAQ. The CDR3 covers 17 residues. CDR3 sequence: CASSPSTGTSGVVEQFF. The CDR3 nucleotides read TGTGCCAGCAGCCCATCCACCGGGACTAGCGGGGTTGTTGAGCAGTTCTTC.

The chain carries TRBV5-8 and TRBJ1-4, with D perhaps matching TRBD1 (5 bases). CDR1 and CDR2 from the germline V gene are SGHTS and YDEGEE. This CDR3 comprises 16 residues. V lost 6 bases and J lost 0, with 15 bases in between. The CDR3 loop reads CASIPFGATTNEKLFF. The CDR3 coding sequence is TGTGCCAGCATCCCGTTTGGGGCCACAACTAATGAAAAACTGTTTTTT.

V is TRBV5-1 and J is TRBJ1-4, with D possibly TRBD1 on 6 matching bases. V dropped 4 bases and J dropped 3 bases, with 13 bases sitting between them. Germline V gene lookup returns CDR1 SGHRS and CDR2 YFSETQ. CDR3 size: 15 residues. CDR3 residues: CASSPGAGANEKLFF. CDR3 coding DNA: TGCGCCAGCAGCCCTGGGGCAGGGGCTAATGAAAAACTGTTTTTT.

This clone appeared a single time. The chain links TRBV30 to TRBJ1-2, with D maybe TRBD1 (5 bases). This CDR3 region has 14 residues. Germline V gene lookup returns CDR1 GTSNPN and CDR2 SVGIG (reference sequence). Deletions cut 0 bases from V and 0 bases from J, with 8 bases between. CDR3 bases: TGTGCCTGGAGTGTACAGGTAGCTAACTATGGCTACACCTTC. The encoded protein is CAWSVQVANYGYTF.

The chain joins TRBV6-5 to TRBJ1-1; perhaps TRBD1 as D (6 bases). V was trimmed by 6 bases and J by 5 bases, leaving 19 bases between them. There are 15 residues in the CDR3. The V gene's germline CDR1 is MNHEY and CDR2 SVGAGI. CDR3 region: CASRRLDGGATEAFF. DNA for the CDR3: TGTGCCAGCAGACGCCTTGATGGGGGGGCGACTGAAGCTTTCTTT.

This clone was seen more than once but under ten times. This chain links TRBV19 with TRBJ2-2; D is perhaps TRBD2 (6 bases). This CDR3 comprises 16 residues. V lost 2 bases, J lost 5 bases, and 15 bases lay in between. CDR1 and CDR2 (germline): LNHDA, SQIVND (reference sequence). For the CDR3, the DNA is TGTGCCAGTAGTATATTTCCCGGGGGTAAAACCGGGGAGCTGTTTTTT. Its protein product is CASSIFPGGKTGELFF. The entire variable domain, with the rest obtained from reference TRBV19 and TRBJ2-2, is as follows: DGGITQSPKYLFRKEGQNVTLSCEQNLNHDAMYWYRQDPGQGLRLIYYSQIVNDFQKGDIAEGYSVSREKKESFPLTVTSAQKNPTAFYLCASSIFPGGKTGELFFGEGSRLTVL.

The CDR3 protein is CASSWGHSNTEAFF. Here the CDR3 DNA reads TGTGCCAGCAGCTGGGGACATTCGAACACTGAAGCTTTCTTT. The chain joins TRBV6-5 to TRBJ1-1, with D perhaps TRBD1 (6 bases). The CDR3 runs 14 residues. The V end lost 6 bases, the J end lost 1 base, and 12 bases lay between the germline ends. Germline loops: CDR1 MNHEY, CDR2 SVGAGI.

J is TRBJ1-2 and V is TRBV9; weak D call: TRBD1 (5 bases). Trimming took 0 bases from V and 4 from J, leaving 13 bases between them. The CDR3 loop spans 15 amino acids. Germline values: CDR1 SGDLS, CDR2 YYNGEE. The CDR3 loop reads CASSVAPGGTYGYTF. The CDR3 DNA reads as TGTGCCAGCAGCGTAGCCCCCGGAGGGACCTATGGCTACACCTTC.

This clone was counted only a few times. The chain uses TRBV28 and TRBJ2-2; 9 positions match TRBD2. Trimming cost V 6 bases and J 5 bases; bases outside gene matches: 7. This CDR3 contains 15 residues. The germline CDR1 and CDR2 sequences are MDHEN and SYDVKM. CDR3 residues: CASSPRSGGTGELFF. CDR3 nucleotide sequence: TGTGCCAGCAGCCCCAGAAGCGGGGGGACCGGGGAGCTGTTTTTT.

The rearrangement uses TRBV25-1 and TRBJ1-5; D gene unclear. Germline values: CDR1 MGHDK, CDR2 SYGVNS. The V end lost 2 bases, the J end lost 3 bases, and 8 bases lay between the germline ends. The CDR3 sequence is 14 residues long. CDR3 sequence: CASSEAAYNQPQHF. CDR3 nucleotide sequence: TGTGCCAGCAGTGAAGCGGCCTACAATCAGCCCCAGCATTTT.

The chain employs TRBV6-2 or TRBV6-3 and TRBJ2-5; D gene unclear. Germline V gene sequence: CDR1 MNHEY, CDR2 SVGEGT. V was trimmed by 6 bases and J by 1 base, leaving 9 bases between them. This CDR3 region has 13 residues. CDR3 residues: CASSPAIQETQYF. CDR3 sequence (DNA): TGTGCCAGCAGCCCAGCCATCCAAGAGACCCAGTACTTC.